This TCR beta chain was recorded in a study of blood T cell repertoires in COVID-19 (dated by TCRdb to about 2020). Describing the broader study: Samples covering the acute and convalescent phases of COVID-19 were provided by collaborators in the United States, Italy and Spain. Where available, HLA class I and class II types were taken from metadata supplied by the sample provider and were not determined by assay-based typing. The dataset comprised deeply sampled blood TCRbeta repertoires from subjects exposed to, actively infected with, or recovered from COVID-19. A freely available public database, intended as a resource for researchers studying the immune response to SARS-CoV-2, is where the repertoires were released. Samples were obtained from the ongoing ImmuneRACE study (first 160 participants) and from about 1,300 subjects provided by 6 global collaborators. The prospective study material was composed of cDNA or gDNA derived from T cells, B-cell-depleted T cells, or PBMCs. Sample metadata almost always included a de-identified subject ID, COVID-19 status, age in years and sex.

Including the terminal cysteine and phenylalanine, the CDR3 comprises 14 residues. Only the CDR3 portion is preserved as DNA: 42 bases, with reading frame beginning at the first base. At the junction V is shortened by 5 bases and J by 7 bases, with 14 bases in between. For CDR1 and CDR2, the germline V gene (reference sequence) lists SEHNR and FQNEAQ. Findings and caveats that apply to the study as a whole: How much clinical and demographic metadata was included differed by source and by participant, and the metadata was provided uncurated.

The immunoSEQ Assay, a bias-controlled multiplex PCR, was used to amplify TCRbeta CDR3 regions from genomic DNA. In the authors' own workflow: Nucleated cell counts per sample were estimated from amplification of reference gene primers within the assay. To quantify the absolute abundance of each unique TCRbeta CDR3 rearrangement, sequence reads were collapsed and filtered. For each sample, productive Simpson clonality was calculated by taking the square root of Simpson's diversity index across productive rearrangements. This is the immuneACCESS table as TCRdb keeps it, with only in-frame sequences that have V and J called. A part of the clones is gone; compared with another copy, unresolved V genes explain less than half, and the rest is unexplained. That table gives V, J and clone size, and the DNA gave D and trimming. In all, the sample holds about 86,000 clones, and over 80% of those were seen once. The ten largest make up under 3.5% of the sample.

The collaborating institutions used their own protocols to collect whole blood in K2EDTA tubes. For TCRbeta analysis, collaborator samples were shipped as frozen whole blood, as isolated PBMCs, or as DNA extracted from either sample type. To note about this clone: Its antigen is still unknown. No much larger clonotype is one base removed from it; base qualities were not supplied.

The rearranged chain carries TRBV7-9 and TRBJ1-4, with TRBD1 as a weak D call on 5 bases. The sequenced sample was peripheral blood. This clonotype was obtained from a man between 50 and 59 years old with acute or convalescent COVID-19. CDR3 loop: CASSIYQGGEKLFF. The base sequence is TGTGCCAGCAGCATTTACCAGGGTGGTGAAAAACTGTTTTTT.